These T cell receptor beta chains were read from a single sample in a study of technical replicates of blood from several donors. Clones were read by immunoSEQ multiplex PCR, and TCRdb kept only the in-frame ones, dropping some. Of about 75,000 clones listed, 91% were seen once; the top ten hold roughly 4.3%. Sequencing used PBMCs. The receptors come from a human donor in good health. Some clones in this sample may be carry-over from other donors' samples. Each CDR3 is given with its conserved first and last residue. D genes are given only for firm matches.

TRBV14,TRBD1,TRBJ2-7,CASSARTLDRGHHEQYF
TRBV13,TRBD2,TRBJ2-7,CASSLVGTRPYEQYF
TRBV4-1,NA,TRBJ1-2,CASSQGAGLYGYTF
TRBV19,NA,TRBJ1-4,CASSTAPGEKLFF
TRBV7-8,TRBD1,TRBJ1-6,CASSLITGVASPLHF
TRBV19,TRBD2,TRBJ2-1,CASSILAGATYNEQFF
TRBV27,TRBD1,TRBJ2-1,CASSLPGQGRDEQFF
TRBV7-3,TRBD1,TRBJ2-7,CASSSGQGVNEQYF
TRBV2,TRBD1,TRBJ1-4,CASNRISRGRNEKLFF
TRBV19,NA,TRBJ1-4,CASSRRSVGTNEKLFF
TRBV7-8,NA,TRBJ1-1,CVSSQPGVGSAFF
TRBV6-1,NA,TRBJ2-3,CASSVADTQYF
TRBV7-2,NA,TRBJ2-7,CASSNTGKRVMGEQYF
TRBV7-9,TRBD1,TRBJ1-6,CASSLPTGATSYNSPLHF
TRBV9,TRBD1,TRBJ2-1,CASSPPPGQANEQFF
TRBV9,NA,TRBJ2-1,CASSVGQTSYNEQFF
TRBV10-1,NA,TRBJ1-2,CASDCEEGYTF
TRBV6-6,TRBD2,TRBJ2-1,CASSYGLAGGLGEQFF
TRBV6-5,NA,TRBJ1-2,CASRDTNYGYTF
TRBV4-3,NA,TRBJ1-2,CASSQDREGIYGYTF
TRBV5-6,NA,TRBJ2-2,CASSPRGLARSTGELFF
TRBV15,NA,TRBJ1-6,CATSRDTGLDSPLHF
TRBV7-3,TRBD2,TRBJ2-3,CASSPPGGVAGEGSTDTQYF
TRBV16,NA,TRBJ1-4,CASSRKRTVTNEKLFF
TRBV19,NA,TRBJ1-5,CASRQSPLNNQPQHF
TRBV6-5,NA,TRBJ1-2,CASSYSHSYGYTF
TRBV6-1,TRBD2,TRBJ2-3,CASSPGLGADTQYF
TRBV10-3,NA,TRBJ2-1,CASRGADYNEQFF